Below are 11 T cell receptor beta chains sequenced from a single sample in a study of identifying expanded T cells in peripheral blood. Repertoires were generated with immunoSEQ multiplex PCR, while TCRdb's copy carries only in-frame clones and drops some. The profile shows some 75,000 clones, roughly nine tenths of them singletons. Input material: blood. The origin of the receptors is a person aged 18-70 years in good health.

The chain has TRBV19 and TRBJ2-2, with TRBD1 matching 8 bases. The length of the CDR3 is 14 residues. After removal of 9 bases from V and 2 bases from J, the junction contained 5 bases not matched to a gene. Germline lookup yields CDR1 LNHDA and CDR2 SQIVND (reference sequence). The CDR3 loop reads CASGQGGNTGELFF. The CDR3 DNA sequence: TGTGCCAGCGGACAGGGCGGTAACACCGGGGAGCTGTTTTTT.

V usage is TRBV29-1 and J usage is TRBJ1-2; D perhaps matches TRBD1 (6 bases). The V and J ends lost 7 bases and 0 bases respectively, with 21 bases between them. Germline V lookup: CDR1 SQVTM, CDR2 ANQGSEA. This CDR3 is 16 amino acids long. The DNA for the CDR3 is TGCAGCGACCTGGACAGCCTGACAACAACTAACTATGGCTACACCTTC. It is translated as CSDLDSLTTTNYGYTF.

The CDR3 loop is CASSQRGGDEQFF. The CDR3 DNA reads as TGTGCCAGCAGCCAGCGGGGAGGGGATGAGCAGTTCTTC. This rearrangement joins TRBV7-6 to TRBJ2-1; 7 positions match TRBD2. This CDR3 is 13 amino acids long. V gave up 5 bases and J gave up 8 bases; unmatched junction bases: 6. Germline V CDR1 and CDR2: SGHVS, FNYEAQ.

The chain uses TRBV7-6 and TRBJ1-1; a weak D match, TRBD1 (5 bases). Trimming shortened V by 2 bases and J by 3 bases, and 19 bases separated the two germline ends. Looked up from germline, CDR1 is SGHVS and CDR2 is FNYEAQ. The CDR3 runs 17 residues. The CDR3 is CASSLWGMGHRDTEAFF. The CDR3, as DNA: TGTGCCAGCAGCTTATGGGGAATGGGGCATCGGGACACTGAAGCTTTCTTT.

The chain is built from TRBV6-4 and TRBJ2-7; 13 bases match TRBD2. Germline CDR1 and CDR2: MRHNA and SNTAGT. The CDR3 covers 15 residues. Germline trimming cut 6 bases from V and 2 bases from J; bases unmatched to any gene: 4. The CDR3 protein is CASSEGLAGPYEQYF. CDR3 sequence (DNA): TGTGCCAGCAGCGAGGGACTAGCGGGGCCCTACGAGCAGTACTTC.

CDR3 sequence (DNA): TGTGCCAGCTTACGATTAAGCTCCTACAATGAGCAGTTCTTC. It codes for CASLRLSSYNEQFF. The chain carries TRBV5-8 and TRBJ2-1; no firm D call. The germline V gene has CDR1 SGHTS and CDR2 YDEGEE. V lost 7 bases, J lost 0 bases, and 11 bases lay in between. This CDR3 is 14 amino acids long.

This clone has a handful of counts. In DNA form, the CDR3 reads TGTGCCAGCATCAACCCGCCGGGGGGCTACACCTTC. Its protein product is CASINPPGGYTF. J is TRBJ1-2 and V is TRBV6-5; D remains ambiguous. Trimming removed 7 bases from V and 8 bases from J, with 14 bases in between. CDR1 and CDR2 from the germline V gene are MNHEY and SVGAGI. This CDR3 contains 12 residues.

The chain has TRBV2 and TRBJ2-2; 12 positions match TRBD2. The germline V gene encodes CDR1 SNHLY and CDR2 FYNNEI. This CDR3 has 17 residues. J lost 0 bases, V lost 2 bases, and 1 base had no gene match. The CDR3 DNA reads as TGTGCCAGCAGTGAACGGACTAGCGGGACGAACACCGGGGAGCTGTTTTTT. This gives the protein CASSERTSGTNTGELFF.

V and J are TRBV11-2 and TRBJ2-5, with TRBD1 identical over 12 bases. Trimming removed 5 bases from V and 4 bases from J; junction bases left unmatched: 5. The germline V gene encodes CDR1 SGHAT and CDR2 FQNNGV. CDR3 length: 15 residues. The CDR3 bases are TGTGCCAGCAGCCTCTCGGGACAGGGGGCAGAGACCCAGTACTTC. Residues: CASSLSGQGAETQYF.

This clone has a single count. This rearrangement joins TRBV5-1 to TRBJ1-2; tentative D call: TRBD1 (6 bases). CDR1 is SGHRS and CDR2 is YFSETQ in the germline V gene. The CDR3 contains 14 residues. Trimming left V 0 bases short and J 5 bases short, with 11 bases between. The CDR3 DNA is TGCGCCAGCAGCTTGGATCAGGGGATTTATGGCTACACCTTC. Protein product: CASSLDQGIYGYTF.

The genes are TRBV5-4 and TRBJ1-2; 7 nucleotides match TRBD1. The J segment lost 2 bases and the V segment lost 4 bases, leaving 2 bases of the junction unmatched. This CDR3 contains 13 residues. Germline-derived CDR1 and CDR2 are SGHNT and YYREEE (reference sequence). The CDR3 reads CASSPGQNYGYTF. The DNA for the CDR3 is TGTGCCAGCAGCCCGGGACAGAACTATGGCTACACCTTC.